This T cell receptor beta chain was documented in a study of shared clonotypes between healthy human individuals. Study summary: A couple of women and three men aged 18 to 49 served as donors.

Donors comprised only Caucasian adults living in Nashville, Tennessee. Germline assignment: CDR1 SGHRS and CDR2 YFSETQ. The CDR3 covers 14 residues. Trimming removed 0 bases at V and 5 bases at J, with 11 bases between. Assay: immunoSEQ multiplex PCR; the TCRdb copy retains only in-frame clones and omits some. The sample has 2.3 million or so clones; about 92% are singletons. Points from the study as a whole: Across subsets, estimated richness was generally greater for naive than for memory populations.

With regard to this clone: Antigen: not known.

The receptor's source is a man aged 18 to 35 in good health. Some clones in this sample may be carry-over from other donors' samples. The sample comprised naive CD4+ T cells from PBMCs. The subset was: CD45RA+ positively selected. The chain couples TRBV5-1 to TRBJ1-1; tentatively, D is TRBD1 (6 bases). CDR3 amino acids: CASSLAGGATEAFF. For the CDR3, the DNA is TGCGCCAGCAGCTTGGCCGGGGGGGCGACTGAAGCTTTCTTT.